The entry below describes one T cell receptor beta chain. As yet, its antigen is unknown. This sample was included in a study of PD-1 blockade in classical Hodgkin lymphoma. Overall study findings and caveats: Significant TCR diversity gains by C4D1 occurred in CD4+ but not CD8+ cells. Although disease activity or prior therapy may be involved, causes of the repertoire differences remain undefined.

Patients all relapsed after autologous stem cell transplantation, and there was variation in brentuximab vedotin exposure. Investigators isolated CD4+ T cells from thawed PBMCs through magnetic negative selection. Assay: immunoSEQ multiplex PCR; the TCRdb copy retains only in-frame clones and omits some. The sample has 26,000 or so clones, 70% to 80% seen once. The sample was CD4+ T cells from blood, taken at baseline. The clonotype originates from a human donor with classical Hodgkin lymphoma.

The CDR3, as DNA: TGTGCCAGTAGTCCCCTTCGCACAGGGGGGACGGAAGAGCAGTACTTC. Its translation is CASSPLRTGGTEEQYF. The rearrangement joins TRBV19 to TRBJ2-7; 8 bases agree with TRBD1. The CDR3 covers 16 residues. Losses at the gene ends were 5 bases for V and 7 bases for J; bases not matched to a gene: 16. Germline V gene data show CDR1 as LNHDA and CDR2 as SQIVND (reference sequence).